This section outlines one T cell receptor (beta chain) sequence together with its context. Its antigen is still unknown. V gave up 1 base and J gave up 4 bases, with 13 bases separating them. The CDR3 contains 15 residues. The germline CDR1 and CDR2 sequences are SSHAT and FNYEAQ (reference sequence). The data are from a study of T cell responses to AZD1222 COVID-19 vaccine. The study, taken as a whole, reports: AZD1222 recipients seropositive at baseline numbered only 5 or 6. The sample set comprised mostly white British donors with more females, and clonal diversity was possibly underestimated.

Method: immunoSEQ multiplex PCR; TCRdb's copy keeps in-frame clones and lacks some. The sample holds 150,000 to 200,000 clones; roughly 94% are singletons and the top ten take under 6%. The receptor's source is an adult who received the AZD1222 COVID-19 vaccine. The V call is TRBV7-7, the J call TRBJ1-2, with D perhaps TRBD1 (6 bases). The starting material was peripheral blood, obtained 28 days after the second AZD1222 dose. DNA for the CDR3: TGTGCCAGCAGCTTAGGTCCCAGGGGCGGCTATGGCTACACCTTC. It translates to CASSLGPRGGYGYTF.